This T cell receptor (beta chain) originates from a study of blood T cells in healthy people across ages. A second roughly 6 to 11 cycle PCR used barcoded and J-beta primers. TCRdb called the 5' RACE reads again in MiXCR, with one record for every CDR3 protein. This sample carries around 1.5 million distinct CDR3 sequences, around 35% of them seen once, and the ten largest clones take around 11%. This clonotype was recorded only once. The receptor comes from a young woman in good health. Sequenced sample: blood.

CDR3 sequence reads: CASSYMDDGYTF. For the CDR3, the DNA is TGTGCCAGCAGTTACATGGACGACGGCTACACCTTC. This rearrangement joins TRBV6-6 to TRBJ1-2; no definite D call. V lost 2 bases to trimming and J lost 8 bases, with 9 bases between them. Germline-derived CDR1 and CDR2 are MNHNY and SVGAGI (reference sequence). The CDR3 has 12 residues.